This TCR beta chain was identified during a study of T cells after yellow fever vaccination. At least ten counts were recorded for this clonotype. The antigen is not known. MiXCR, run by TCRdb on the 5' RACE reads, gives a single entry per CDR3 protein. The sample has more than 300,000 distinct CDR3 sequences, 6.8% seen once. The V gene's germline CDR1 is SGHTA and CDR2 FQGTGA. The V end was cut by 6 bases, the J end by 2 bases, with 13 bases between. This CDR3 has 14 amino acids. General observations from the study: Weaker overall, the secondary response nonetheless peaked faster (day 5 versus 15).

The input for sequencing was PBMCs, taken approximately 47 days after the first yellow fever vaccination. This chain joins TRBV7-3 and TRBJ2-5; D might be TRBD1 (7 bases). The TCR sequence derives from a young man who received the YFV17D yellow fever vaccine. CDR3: CASSFQGGQETQYF. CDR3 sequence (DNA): TGTGCCAGCAGTTTTCAGGGGGGTCAAGAGACCCAGTACTTC.